The present T cell receptor (beta chain) was sequenced within a study of shared clonotypes between healthy human individuals. Repertoires were generated with immunoSEQ multiplex PCR, while TCRdb's copy carries only in-frame clones and drops some. The table has some 380,000 clones, around 96% seen once. The TCR comes from a man aged 25-40 years in good health. Sequenced input: memory CD8+ T cells sorted from blood. Indicated subset: CD45RO+ cells pooled with CCR7-negative TemRA cells.

CDR3 DNA sequence: TGCGCCAGCAGCTTTTCCGGGACAGGGGTAGAAAAACTGTTTTTT. Protein: CASSFSGTGVEKLFF. This chain connects TRBV5-1 to TRBJ1-4, with 10 nucleotides matching TRBD1. The CDR3 is made up of 15 amino acids. J gave up 8 bases and V 2 bases, and 6 bases lay outside the gene matches. Germline CDR1 reads SGHRS; CDR2 reads YFSETQ.